A selection of T cell receptor beta chains follows, all from one sample in a study of spatial heterogeneity in lung cancer. MiXCR was run by TCRdb on the 5' RACE reads, yielding one entry per CDR3 protein. The table includes about 47,000 distinct CDR3 sequences, roughly 7.4% detected once. The sequences come from PBMCs, collected at follow-up. These receptor sequences come from a female donor with early-stage non-small cell lung cancer. CDR3s leave out the opening cysteine and the closing phenylalanine or tryptophan.

TRBV4-2,TRBJ2-5,ASSLGTSGGARETQY
TRBV6-4,TRBJ2-1,ASSETGGSYNEQF
TRBV27,TRBJ1-1,ASSFRTGGGATEAF
TRBV7-2,TRBJ2-3,ASSTRTGGTDTQY
TRBV20-1,TRBJ2-3,SAPGSTRATDTQY
TRBV4-1,TRBJ2-5,ASSQVWGQETQY
TRBV7-9,TRBJ1-1,ASSSLSTPNTEAF
TRBV6-6,TRBJ2-3,ASISRSTDTQY
TRBV5-1,TRBJ2-7,ASSPGTVRRGEQY
TRBV7-9,TRBJ1-1,ASSLLLGGDAEAF
TRBV7-9,TRBJ2-1,ASTNTGGVGYEQF
TRBV7-3,TRBJ2-2,ASSSGTSGTGELF
TRBV6-2/TRBV6-3,TRBJ1-2,ASSYGQYGYP
TRBV28,TRBJ1-5,ASSAAGQSNRPQH
TRBV12-3/TRBV12-4,TRBJ2-5,ASRYATSGQETQY